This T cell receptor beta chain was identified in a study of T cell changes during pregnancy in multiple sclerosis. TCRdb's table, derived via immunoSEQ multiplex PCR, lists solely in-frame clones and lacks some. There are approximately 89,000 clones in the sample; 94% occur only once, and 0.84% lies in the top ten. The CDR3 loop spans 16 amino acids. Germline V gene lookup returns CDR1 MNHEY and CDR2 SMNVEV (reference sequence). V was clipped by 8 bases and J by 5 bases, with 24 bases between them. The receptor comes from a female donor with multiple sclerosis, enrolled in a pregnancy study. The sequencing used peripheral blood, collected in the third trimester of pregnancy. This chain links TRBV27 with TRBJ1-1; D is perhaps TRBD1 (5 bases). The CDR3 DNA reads TGTGCCAGCGGGTTAAGTTTTTGGCAGGGTGGAACTGAAGCTTTCTTT. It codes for CASGLSFWQGGTEAFF.